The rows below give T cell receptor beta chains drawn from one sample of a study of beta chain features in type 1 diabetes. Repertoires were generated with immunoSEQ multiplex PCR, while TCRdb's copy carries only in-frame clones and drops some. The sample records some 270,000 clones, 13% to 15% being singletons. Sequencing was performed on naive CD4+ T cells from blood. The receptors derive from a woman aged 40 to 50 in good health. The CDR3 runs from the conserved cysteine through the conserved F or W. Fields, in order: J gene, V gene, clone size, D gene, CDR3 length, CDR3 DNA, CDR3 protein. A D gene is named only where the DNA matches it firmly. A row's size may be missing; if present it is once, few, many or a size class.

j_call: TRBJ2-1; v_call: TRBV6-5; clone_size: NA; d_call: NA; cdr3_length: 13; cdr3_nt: TGTGCCAGCAGTACCCAGGGCCTAATGAAGCAGTTCTTC; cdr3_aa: CASSTQGLMKQFF
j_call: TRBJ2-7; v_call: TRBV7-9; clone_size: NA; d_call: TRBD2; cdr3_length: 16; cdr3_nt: TGTGCCAGCTCGGGACTAGCGGGGTCCTACGGCTACGAGCAGTACTTC; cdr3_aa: CASSGLAGSYGYEQYF
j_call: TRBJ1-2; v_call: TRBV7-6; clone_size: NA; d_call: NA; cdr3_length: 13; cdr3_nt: TGTGCCAGCAGCCCCACAGGGTTGAACGGCTACACCTTC; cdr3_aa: CASSPTGLNGYTF
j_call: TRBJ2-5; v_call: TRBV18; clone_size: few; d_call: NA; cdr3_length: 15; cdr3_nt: TGTGCCAGCTCCCTCCAGGGTAGGGGCCAAGAGACCCAGTACTTC; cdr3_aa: CASSLQGRGQETQYF
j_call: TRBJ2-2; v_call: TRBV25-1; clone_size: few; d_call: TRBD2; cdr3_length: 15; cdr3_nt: TGTGCCAGCAGTCAACTAGCGGGGGGGAAAGGGGAGCTGTTTTTT; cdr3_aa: CASSQLAGGKGELFF
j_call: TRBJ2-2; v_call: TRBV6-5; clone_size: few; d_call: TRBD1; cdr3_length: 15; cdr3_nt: TGTGCCAGCAGTTCAACAGGGGCCGGAACCGGGGAGCTGTTTTTT; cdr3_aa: CASSSTGAGTGELFF
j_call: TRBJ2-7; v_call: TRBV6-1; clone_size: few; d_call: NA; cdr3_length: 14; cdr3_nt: TGTGCCAGCAGTGAAACGTATAGCTCCTACGAGCAGTACTTC; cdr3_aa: CASSETYSSYEQYF
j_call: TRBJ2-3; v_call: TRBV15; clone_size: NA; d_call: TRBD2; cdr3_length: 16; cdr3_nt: TGTGCCACCAGCAGAGATGAGGCGGGGGGGCGGGATACGCAGTATTTT; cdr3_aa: CATSRDEAGGRDTQYF
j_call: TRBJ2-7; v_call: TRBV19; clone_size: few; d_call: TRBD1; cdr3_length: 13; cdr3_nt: TGTGCCAGTAGTATCGACAGGGACTACGAGCAGTACTTC; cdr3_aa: CASSIDRDYEQYF
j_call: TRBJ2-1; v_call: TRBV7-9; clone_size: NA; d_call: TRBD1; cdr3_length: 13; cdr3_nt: TGTGCCAGCAGCCGGACAGGGTCGTATGAGCAGTTCTTC; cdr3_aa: CASSRTGSYEQFF
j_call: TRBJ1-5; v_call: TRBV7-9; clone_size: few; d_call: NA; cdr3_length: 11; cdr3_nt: TGTGCCTCAGGGGGCAATCAGCCCCAGCATTTT; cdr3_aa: CASGGNQPQHF
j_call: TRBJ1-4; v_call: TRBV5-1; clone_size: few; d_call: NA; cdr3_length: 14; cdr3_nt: TGCGCCAGCAGCGGAGGGGTGACTAATGAAAAACTGTTTTTT; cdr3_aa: CASSGGVTNEKLFF
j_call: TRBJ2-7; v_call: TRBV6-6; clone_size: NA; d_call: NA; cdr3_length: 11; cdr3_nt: TGTGCAGCAGGGCAGGGGTACGAGCAGTACTTC; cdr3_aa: CAAGQGYEQYF
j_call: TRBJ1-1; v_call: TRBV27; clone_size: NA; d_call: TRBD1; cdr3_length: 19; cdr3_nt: TGTGCCAGCAGTGTAAGGTATCCGGGACAGGGGGTGTCGGACACTGAAGCTTTCTTT; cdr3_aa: CASSVRYPGQGVSDTEAFF
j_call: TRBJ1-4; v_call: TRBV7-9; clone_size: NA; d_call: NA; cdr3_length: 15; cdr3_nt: TGTGCCAGCAGCCCAACAGGGAAAACCAATGAAAAACTGTTTTTT; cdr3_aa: CASSPTGKTNEKLFF
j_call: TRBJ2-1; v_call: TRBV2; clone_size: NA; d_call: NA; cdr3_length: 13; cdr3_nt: TGTGCCAGCAGTGAGGCCTCCTACAATGAGCAGTTCTTC; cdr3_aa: CASSEASYNEQFF
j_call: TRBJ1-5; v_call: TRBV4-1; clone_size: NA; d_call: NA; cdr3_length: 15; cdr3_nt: TGTGCCAGCAGCCAAGACCTGGGGCATCATCAGCCCCAGCATTTT; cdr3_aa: CASSQDLGHHQPQHF
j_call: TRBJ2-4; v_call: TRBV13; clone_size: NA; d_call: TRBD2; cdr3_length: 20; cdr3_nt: TGTGCCAGCAGCAAAGCCGGGACTAGCGGGGGGGCGGTAGCCAAAAACATTCAGTACTTC; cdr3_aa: CASSKAGTSGGAVAKNIQYF
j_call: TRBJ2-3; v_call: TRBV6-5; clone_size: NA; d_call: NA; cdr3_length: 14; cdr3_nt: TGTGCCAGCAGTTACCTACGGGGGGCAAATACGCAGTATTTT; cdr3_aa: CASSYLRGANTQYF
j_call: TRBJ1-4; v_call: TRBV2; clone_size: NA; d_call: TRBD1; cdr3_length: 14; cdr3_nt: TGTGCCAGCCGATGGGACAGCACTAATGAAAAACTGTTTTTT; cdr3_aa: CASRWDSTNEKLFF
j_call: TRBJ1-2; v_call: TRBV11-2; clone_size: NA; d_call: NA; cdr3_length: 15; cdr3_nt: TGTGCCAGCAGCTTAGAAGGAGGGCAGGCGGTTGGCTACACCTTC; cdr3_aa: CASSLEGGQAVGYTF
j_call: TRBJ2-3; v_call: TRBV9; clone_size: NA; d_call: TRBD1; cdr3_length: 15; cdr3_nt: TGTGCCAGCAGCCCCCGGACAGGGTCCACAGATACGCAGTATTTT; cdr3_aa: CASSPRTGSTDTQYF
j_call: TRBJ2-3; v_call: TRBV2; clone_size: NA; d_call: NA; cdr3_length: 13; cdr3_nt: TGTGCCAGCCGGCTAGCTAGCACAGATACGCAGTATTTT; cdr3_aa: CASRLASTDTQYF
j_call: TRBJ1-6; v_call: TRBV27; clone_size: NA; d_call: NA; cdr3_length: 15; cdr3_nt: TGTGCCACCAGACCGGGAGTCAGAAGCATGTCACCCCTCCACTTT; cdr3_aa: CATRPGVRSMSPLHF